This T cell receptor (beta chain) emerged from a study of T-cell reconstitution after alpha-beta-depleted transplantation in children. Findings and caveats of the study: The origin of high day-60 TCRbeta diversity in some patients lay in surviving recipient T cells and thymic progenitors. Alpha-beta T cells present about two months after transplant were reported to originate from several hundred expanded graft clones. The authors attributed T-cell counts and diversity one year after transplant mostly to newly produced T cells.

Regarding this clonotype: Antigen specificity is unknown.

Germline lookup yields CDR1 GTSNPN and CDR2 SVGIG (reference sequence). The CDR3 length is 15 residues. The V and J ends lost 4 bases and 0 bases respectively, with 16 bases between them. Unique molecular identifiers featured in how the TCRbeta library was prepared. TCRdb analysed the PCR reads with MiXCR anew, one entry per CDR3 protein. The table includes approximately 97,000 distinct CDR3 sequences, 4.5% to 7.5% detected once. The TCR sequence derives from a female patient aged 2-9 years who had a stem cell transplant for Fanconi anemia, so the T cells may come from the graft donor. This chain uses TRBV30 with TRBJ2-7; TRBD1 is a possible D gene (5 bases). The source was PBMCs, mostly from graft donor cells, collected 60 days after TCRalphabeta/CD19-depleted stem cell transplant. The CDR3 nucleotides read TGTGCCTGGAATGGCGCCGACAGTTACTCCTACGAGCAGTACTTC. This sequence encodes CAWNGADSYSYEQYF. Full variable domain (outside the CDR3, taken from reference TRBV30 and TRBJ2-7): SQTIHQWPATLVQPVGSPLSLECTVEGTSNPNLYWYRQAAGRGLQLLFYSVGIGQISSEVPQNLSASRPQDRQFILSSKKLLLSDSGFYLCAWNGADSYSYEQYFGPGTRLTVT.